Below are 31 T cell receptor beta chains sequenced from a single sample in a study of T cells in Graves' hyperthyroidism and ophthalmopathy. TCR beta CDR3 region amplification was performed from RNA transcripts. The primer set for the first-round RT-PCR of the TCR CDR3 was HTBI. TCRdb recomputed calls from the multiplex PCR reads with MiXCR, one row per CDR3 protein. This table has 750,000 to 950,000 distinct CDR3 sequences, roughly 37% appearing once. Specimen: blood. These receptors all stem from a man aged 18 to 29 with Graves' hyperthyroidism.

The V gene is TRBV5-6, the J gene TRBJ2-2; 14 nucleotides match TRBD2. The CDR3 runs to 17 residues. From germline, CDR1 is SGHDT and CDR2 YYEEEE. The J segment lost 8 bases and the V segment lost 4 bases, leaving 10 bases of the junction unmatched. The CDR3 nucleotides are TGTGCCAGCAGCGCACCCGGGACTAGCGGGAGCTGGGGGGAGCTGTTTTTT. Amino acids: CASSAPGTSGSWGELFF.

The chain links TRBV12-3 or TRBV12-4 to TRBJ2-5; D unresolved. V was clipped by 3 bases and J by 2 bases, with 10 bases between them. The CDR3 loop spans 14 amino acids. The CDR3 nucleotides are TGTGCCAGCAGTTTTCTGAGGCCTCAAGAGACCCAGTACTTC. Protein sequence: CASSFLRPQETQYF.

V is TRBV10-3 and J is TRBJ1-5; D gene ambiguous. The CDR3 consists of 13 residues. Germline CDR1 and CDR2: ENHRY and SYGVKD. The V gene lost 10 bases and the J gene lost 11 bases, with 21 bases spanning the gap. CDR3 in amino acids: CATKLTPGETQHF. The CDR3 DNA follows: TGTGCCACCAAGCTCACGCCGGGAGAGACCCAGCATTTT.

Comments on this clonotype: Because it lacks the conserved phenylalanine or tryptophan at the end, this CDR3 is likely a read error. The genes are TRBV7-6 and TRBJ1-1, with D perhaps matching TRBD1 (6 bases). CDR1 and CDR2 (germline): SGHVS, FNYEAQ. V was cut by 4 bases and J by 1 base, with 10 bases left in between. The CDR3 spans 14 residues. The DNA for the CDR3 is TGTGCCAGCAGCTCACAGGGTTGGAACACTGAAGCTTTCCTT. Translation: CASSSQGWNTEAFL.

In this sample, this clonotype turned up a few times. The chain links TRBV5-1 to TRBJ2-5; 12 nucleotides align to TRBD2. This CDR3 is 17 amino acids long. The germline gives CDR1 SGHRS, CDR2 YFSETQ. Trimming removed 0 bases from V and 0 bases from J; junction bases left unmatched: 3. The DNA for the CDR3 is TGCGCCAGCAGCTTGGAAGGACTAGCGGGGTACCAAGAGACCCAGTACTTC. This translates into CASSLEGLAGYQETQYF.

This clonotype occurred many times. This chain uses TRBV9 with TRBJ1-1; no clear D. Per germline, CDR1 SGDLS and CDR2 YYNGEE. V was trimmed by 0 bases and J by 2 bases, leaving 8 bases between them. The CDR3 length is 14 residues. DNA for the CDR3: TGTGCCAGCAGCGTAGGCAGGTTTAACACTGAAGCTTTCTTT. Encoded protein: CASSVGRFNTEAFF.

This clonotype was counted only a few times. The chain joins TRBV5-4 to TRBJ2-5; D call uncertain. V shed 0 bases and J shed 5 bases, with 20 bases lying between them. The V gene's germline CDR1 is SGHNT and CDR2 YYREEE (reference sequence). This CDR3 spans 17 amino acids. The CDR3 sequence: CASSLVMELAQPETQYF. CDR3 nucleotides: TGTGCCAGCAGCTTGGTCATGGAGCTTGCCCAGCCGGAGACCCAGTACTTC.

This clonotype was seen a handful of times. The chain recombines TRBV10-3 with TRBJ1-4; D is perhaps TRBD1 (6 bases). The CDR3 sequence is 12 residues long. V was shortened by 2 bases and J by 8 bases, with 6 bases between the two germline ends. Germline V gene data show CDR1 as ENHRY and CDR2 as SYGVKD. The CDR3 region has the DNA TGTGCCATCAGTGAGAGGGGGGAAAAACTGTTTTTT. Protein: CAISERGEKLFF.

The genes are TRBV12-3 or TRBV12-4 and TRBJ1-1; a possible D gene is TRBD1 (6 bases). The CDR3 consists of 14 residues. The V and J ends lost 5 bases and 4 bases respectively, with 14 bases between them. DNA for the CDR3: TGTGCCAGCAGTCCCGATGGGGGCTTCACTGAAGCTTTCTTT. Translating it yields CASSPDGGFTEAFF.

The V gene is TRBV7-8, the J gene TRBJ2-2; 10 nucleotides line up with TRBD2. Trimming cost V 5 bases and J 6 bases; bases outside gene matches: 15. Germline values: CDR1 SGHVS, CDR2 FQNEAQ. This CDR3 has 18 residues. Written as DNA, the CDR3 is TGTGCCAGCAGCGCAGGGGGGAGGACTAGCGGTCTCGCCGGGGAGCTGTTTTTT. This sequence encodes CASSAGGRTSGLAGELFF.

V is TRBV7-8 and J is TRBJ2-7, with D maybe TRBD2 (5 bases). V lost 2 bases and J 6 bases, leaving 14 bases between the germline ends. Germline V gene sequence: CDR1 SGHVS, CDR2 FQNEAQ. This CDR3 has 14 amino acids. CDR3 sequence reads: CASSLPPGSSEQYF. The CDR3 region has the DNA TGTGCCAGCAGCTTACCCCCGGGGTCGAGCGAGCAGTACTTC.

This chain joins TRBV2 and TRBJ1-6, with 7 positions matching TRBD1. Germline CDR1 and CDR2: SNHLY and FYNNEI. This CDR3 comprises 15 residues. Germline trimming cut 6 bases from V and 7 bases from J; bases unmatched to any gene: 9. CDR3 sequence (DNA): TGTGCCAGCAGCAATCCACAGGGGCCGAATTCACCCCTCCACTTT. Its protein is CASSNPQGPNSPLHF.

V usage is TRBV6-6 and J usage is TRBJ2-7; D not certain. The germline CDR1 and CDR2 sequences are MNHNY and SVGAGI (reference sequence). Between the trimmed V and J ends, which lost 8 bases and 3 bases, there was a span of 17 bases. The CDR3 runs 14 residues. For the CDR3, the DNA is TGTGCCAGCCCCGCTGGGTTGGTCCTCTACGAGCAGTACTTC. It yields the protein CASPAGLVLYEQYF.

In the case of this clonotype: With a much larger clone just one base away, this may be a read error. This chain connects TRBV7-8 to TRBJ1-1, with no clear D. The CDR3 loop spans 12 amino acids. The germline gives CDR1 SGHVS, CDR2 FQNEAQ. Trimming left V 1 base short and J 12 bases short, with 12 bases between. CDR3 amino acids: CASSLGFGETFF. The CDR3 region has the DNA TGTGCCAGCAGCTTAGGGTTCGGGGAGACTTTCTTT.

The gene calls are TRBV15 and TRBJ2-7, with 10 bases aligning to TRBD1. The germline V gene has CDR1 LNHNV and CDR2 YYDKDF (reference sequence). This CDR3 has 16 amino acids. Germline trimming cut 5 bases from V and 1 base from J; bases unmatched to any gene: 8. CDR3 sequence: CATSLGTGVASYEQYF. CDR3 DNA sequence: TGTGCCACCAGCCTCGGGACAGGGGTAGCGTCCTACGAGCAGTACTTC.

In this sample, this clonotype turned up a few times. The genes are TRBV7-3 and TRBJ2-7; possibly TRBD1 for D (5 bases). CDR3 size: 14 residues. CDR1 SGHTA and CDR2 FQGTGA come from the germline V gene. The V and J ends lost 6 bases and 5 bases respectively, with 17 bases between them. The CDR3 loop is CASSPMPGIHEQYF. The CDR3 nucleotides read TGTGCCAGCAGTCCAATGCCAGGGATCCACGAGCAGTACTTC.

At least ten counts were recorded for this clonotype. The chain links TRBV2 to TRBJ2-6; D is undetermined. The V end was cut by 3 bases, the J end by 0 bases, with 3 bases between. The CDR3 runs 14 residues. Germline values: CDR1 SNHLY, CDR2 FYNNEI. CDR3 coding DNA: TGTGCCAGCAGTGAGGTCTCTGGGGCCAACGTCCTGACTTTC. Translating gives CASSEVSGANVLTF.

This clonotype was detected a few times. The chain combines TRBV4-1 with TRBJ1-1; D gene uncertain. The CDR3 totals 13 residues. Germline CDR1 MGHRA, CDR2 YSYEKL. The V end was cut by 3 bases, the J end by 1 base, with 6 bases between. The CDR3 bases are TGCGCCAGCAGCCATGCAGGGAACACTGAAGCTTTCTTT. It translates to CASSHAGNTEAFF.

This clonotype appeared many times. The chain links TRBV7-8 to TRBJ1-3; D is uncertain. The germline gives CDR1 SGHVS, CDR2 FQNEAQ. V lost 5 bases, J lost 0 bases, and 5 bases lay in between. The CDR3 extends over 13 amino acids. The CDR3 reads CASSKYSGNTIYF. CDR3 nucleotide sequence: TGTGCCAGCAGCAAGTACTCTGGAAACACCATATATTTT.

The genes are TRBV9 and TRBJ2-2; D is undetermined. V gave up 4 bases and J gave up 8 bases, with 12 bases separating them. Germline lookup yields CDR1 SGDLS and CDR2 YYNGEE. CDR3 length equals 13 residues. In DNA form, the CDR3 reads TGTGCCAGCAGCACCCGGATTACTGGGGAGCTGTTTTTT. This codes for CASSTRITGELFF.

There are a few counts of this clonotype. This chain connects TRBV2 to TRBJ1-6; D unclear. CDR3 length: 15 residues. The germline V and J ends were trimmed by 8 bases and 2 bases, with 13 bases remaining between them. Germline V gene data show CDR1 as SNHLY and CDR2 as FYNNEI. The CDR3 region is CASGPDGAYNSPLHF. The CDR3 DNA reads TGTGCCAGCGGACCGGACGGAGCCTATAATTCACCCCTCCACTTT.

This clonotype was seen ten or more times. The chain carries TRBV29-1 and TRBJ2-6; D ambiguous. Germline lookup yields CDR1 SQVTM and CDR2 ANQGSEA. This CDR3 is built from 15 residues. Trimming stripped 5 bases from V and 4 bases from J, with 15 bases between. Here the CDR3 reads CSVISMDPGANVLTF. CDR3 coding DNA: TGCAGCGTTATTTCTATGGATCCCGGGGCCAACGTCCTGACTTTC. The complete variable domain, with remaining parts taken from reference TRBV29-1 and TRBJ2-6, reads SAVISQKPSRDICQRGTSLTIQCQVDSQVTMMFWYRQQPGQSLTLIATANQGSEATYESGFVIDKFPISRPNLTFSTLTVSNMSPEDSSIYLCSVISMDPGANVLTFGAGSRLTVL.

The CDR3 spells CASSSQGTQETQYF. For the CDR3, the DNA is TGTGCCAGCAGCTCCCAGGGGACCCAAGAGACCCAGTACTTC. This chain connects TRBV7-9 to TRBJ2-5; D is perhaps TRBD1 (6 bases). The CDR3 covers 14 residues. Per germline, CDR1 SEHNR and CDR2 FQNEAQ (reference sequence). Trimming took 4 bases from V and 1 from J, leaving 10 bases between them.

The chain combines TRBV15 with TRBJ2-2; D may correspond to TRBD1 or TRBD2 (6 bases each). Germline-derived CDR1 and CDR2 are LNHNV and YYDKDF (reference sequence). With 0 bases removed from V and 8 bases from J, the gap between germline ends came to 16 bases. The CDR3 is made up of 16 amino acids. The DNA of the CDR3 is TGTGCCACCAGCAGAGATCACGGGGGCGCGACGGGGGAGCTGTTTTTT. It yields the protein CATSRDHGGATGELFF. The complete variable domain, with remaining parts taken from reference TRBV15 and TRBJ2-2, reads DAMVIQNPRYQVTQFGKPVTLSCSQTLNHNVMYWYQQKSSQAPKLLFHYYDKDFNNEADTPDNFQSRRPNTSFCFLDIRSPGLGDTAMYLCATSRDHGGATGELFFGEGSRLTVL.

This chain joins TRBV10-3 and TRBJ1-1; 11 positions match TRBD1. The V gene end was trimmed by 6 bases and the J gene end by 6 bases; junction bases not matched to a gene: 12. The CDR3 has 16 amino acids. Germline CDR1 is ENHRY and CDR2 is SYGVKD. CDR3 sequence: CAISLDRGRGYSEAFF. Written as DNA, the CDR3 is TGTGCCATCAGCCTGGACAGGGGGCGAGGTTACTCTGAAGCTTTCTTT.

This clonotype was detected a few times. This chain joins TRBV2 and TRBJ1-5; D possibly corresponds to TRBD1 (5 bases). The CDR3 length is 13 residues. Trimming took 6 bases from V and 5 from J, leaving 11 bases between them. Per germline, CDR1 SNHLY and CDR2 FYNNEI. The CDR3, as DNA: TGTGCCAGCAGGCTGGGGCCGGATCAGCCCCAGCATTTT. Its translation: CASRLGPDQPQHF. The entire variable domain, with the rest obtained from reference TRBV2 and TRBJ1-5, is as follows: EPEVTQTPSHQVTQMGQEVILRCVPISNHLYFYWYRQILGQKVEFLVSFYNNEISEKSEIFDDQFSVERPDGSNFTLKIRSTKLEDSAMYFCASRLGPDQPQHFGDGTRLSIL.

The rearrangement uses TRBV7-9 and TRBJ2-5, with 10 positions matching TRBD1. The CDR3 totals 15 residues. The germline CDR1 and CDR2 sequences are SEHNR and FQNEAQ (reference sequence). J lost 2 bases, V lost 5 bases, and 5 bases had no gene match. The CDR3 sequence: CASSATGGRQETQYF. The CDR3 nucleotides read TGTGCCAGCAGCGCGACAGGGGGCCGTCAAGAGACCCAGTACTTC.

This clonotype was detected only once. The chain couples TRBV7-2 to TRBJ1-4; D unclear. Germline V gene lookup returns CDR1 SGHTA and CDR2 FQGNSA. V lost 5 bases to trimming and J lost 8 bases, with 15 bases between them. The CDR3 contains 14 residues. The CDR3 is CASSLPEASEKLFF. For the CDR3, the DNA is TGTGCCAGCAGCCTACCCGAGGCTTCAGAAAAACTGTTTTTT. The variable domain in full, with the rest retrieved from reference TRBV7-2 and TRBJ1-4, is GAGVSQSPSNKVTEKGKDVELRCDPISGHTALYWYRQSLGQGLEFLIYFQGNSAPDKSGLPSDRFSAERTGGSVSTLTIQRTQQEDSAVYLCASSLPEASEKLFFGSGTQLSVL.

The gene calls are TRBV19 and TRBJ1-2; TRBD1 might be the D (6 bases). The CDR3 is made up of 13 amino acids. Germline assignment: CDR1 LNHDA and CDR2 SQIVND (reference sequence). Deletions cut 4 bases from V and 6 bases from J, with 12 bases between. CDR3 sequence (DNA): TGTGCCAGTAGTACCTGGACAGACCATGGCTACACCTTC. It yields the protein CASSTWTDHGYTF.

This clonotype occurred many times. CDR3 in DNA: TGTGCCACCAGCAGAGAGGTTCGACAGAATCAGCCCCAGCATTTT. This encodes CATSREVRQNQPQHF. This sequence joins TRBV15 and TRBJ1-5; D possibly corresponds to TRBD1 (5 bases). Between the trimmed V and J ends, which lost 0 bases and 4 bases, there was a span of 10 bases. Germline V gives CDR1 LNHNV, CDR2 YYDKDF (reference sequence). This CDR3 comprises 15 residues. The complete variable domain, with remaining parts taken from reference TRBV15 and TRBJ1-5, reads DAMVIQNPRYQVTQFGKPVTLSCSQTLNHNVMYWYQQKSSQAPKLLFHYYDKDFNNEADTPDNFQSRRPNTSFCFLDIRSPGLGDTAMYLCATSREVRQNQPQHFGDGTRLSIL.

CDR3 sequence: CASSFRSETDTQYF. CDR3 bases: TGTGCCAGCAGCTTCAGGAGCGAGACAGATACGCAGTATTTT. J is TRBJ2-3 and V is TRBV7-2; no reliable D call. Per germline, CDR1 SGHTA and CDR2 FQGNSA. The CDR3 totals 14 residues. The V gene lost 3 bases and the J gene lost 3 bases, with 10 bases spanning the gap.